This T cell receptor (beta chain) was documented in a study of cytomegalovirus exposure and HLA in healthy donors. Whole-study findings and limits: Many donors shared some public TCRs, even though most TCR sequences were rare. Immune exposure information comprised only CMV serostatus. The authors enumerated around 150 TCR beta chains as linked to cytomegalovirus.

Each of the donors was a healthy bone marrow donor. The CDR3 totals 12 residues. V was clipped by 3 bases and J by 5 bases, with 7 bases between them. In germline, CDR1 is LNHDA, CDR2 SQIVND (reference sequence). Worth noting for this clone: Its specificity is not known. This CDR3 is also generated by other DNA sequences in the sample.

The PCR ran on 60 Vbeta and 13 Jbeta primers. Only in-frame clones appear in the TCRdb table, and some are missing; sequencing was by immunoSEQ multiplex PCR. The profile covers 200,000 or so clones, with about four fifths appearing a single time and 5% to 6% taken by the ten largest. This chain connects TRBV19 to TRBJ1-1, with a tentative D call TRBD1 (5 bases). The sample taken for sequencing was PBMCs. This clonotype originated in a woman aged 25 to 39 in good health and CMV-seropositive. CDR3 region: CASSIGATEAFF. CDR3 bases: TGTGCCAGTAGTATTGGGGCAACTGAAGCTTTCTTT.